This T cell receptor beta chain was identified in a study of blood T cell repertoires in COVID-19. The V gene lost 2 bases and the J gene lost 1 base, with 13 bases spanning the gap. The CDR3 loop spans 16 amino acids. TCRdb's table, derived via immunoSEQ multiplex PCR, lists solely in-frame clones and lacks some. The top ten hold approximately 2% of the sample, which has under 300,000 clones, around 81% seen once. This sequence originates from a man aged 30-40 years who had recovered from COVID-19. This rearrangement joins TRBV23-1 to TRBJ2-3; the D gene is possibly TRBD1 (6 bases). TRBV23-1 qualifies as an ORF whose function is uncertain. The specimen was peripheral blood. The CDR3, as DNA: TGCGCCAGCAGTCAAACCACAGGGAAGGGCACAGATACGCAGTATTTT. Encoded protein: CASSQTTGKGTDTQYF.